These T cell receptor beta chains were read from a single sample in a study of neurological immune-mediated disorders. TCRdb independently ran MiXCR on the 5' RACE reads; one entry per CDR3 protein. The profile shows 45,000 to 55,000 distinct CDR3 sequences, about 3.7% of them singletons. The sequenced material came from PBMCs. Every receptor here comes from a man in his forties or fifties with multiple sclerosis. Both conserved end residues are part of each CDR3. A D gene is named only where the DNA matches it firmly. Size is stated for part of the rows, as once, few or many counts, or as a class when the clone is expanded.

cdr3_aa	cdr3_nt	clone_size	d_call	v_call	j_call
CATSRDQTGGGTDTQYF	TGTGCCACCAGCAGAGATCAGACAGGGGGCGGCACAGATACGCAGTATTTT	many	TRBD1	TRBV15	TRBJ2-3
CASSFASGHYQETQYF	TGTGCCAGCAGCTTTGCCTCAGGACACTACCAAGAGACCCAGTACTTC	many	.	TRBV7-6	TRBJ2-5
CSAIRGGGNQPQHF	TGCAGTGCTATAAGGGGAGGAGGAAATCAGCCCCAGCATTTT	many	.	TRBV20-1	TRBJ1-5
CASSNIDREGEAFF	TGTGCCAGCAGCAACATCGACAGGGAGGGAGAAGCTTTCTTT	many	TRBD1	TRBV5-6	TRBJ1-1
CAISVTAYEQYF	TGTGCCATCAGTGTAACGGCCTACGAGCAGTACTTC	many	.	TRBV10-3	TRBJ2-7
CASSLGVGSQFF	TGTGCCAGCAGCTTAGGGGTGGGATCGCAGTTCTTC	many	.	TRBV7-2	TRBJ2-1
CASSLVQGSQPQHF	TGTGCCAGCAGCTTAGTACAGGGTTCTCAGCCCCAGCATTTT	many	.	TRBV7-8	TRBJ1-5
CASSFLDRGETQYF	TGTGCCAGCAGCTTTCTAGACAGGGGGGAGACCCAGTACTTC	many	TRBD1	TRBV5-6	TRBJ2-5
CASSVDRVSYNEQFF	TGTGCCAGCTCAGTCGACAGGGTTTCCTACAATGAGCAGTTCTTC	many	TRBD1	TRBV18	TRBJ2-1
CASSLLWGETDTGELFF	TGTGCCAGCAGCTTATTATGGGGGGAGACGGACACCGGGGAGCTGTTTTTT	many	.	TRBV7-9	TRBJ2-2
CATSDPRGAGETQYF	TGTGCCACCAGTGATCCGCGAGGGGCGGGGGAGACCCAGTACTTC	many	.	TRBV24-1	TRBJ2-5
CASSLRGPNTEAFF	TGCGCCAGCAGCCTCAGGGGGCCAAACACTGAAGCTTTCTTT	many	TRBD1	TRBV5-1	TRBJ1-1
CASEGNYGYTF	TGCGCCAGCGAGGGGAACTATGGCTACACCTTC	many	.	TRBV5-1	TRBJ1-2
CASVAGHVYGYTF	TGTGCCAGCGTTGCTGGTCACGTCTATGGCTACACCTTC	many	.	TRBV28	TRBJ1-2
CASSAAGGDITGELFF	TGTGCCAGCAGCGCCGCGGGAGGGGACATCACCGGGGAGCTGTTTTTT	many	TRBD2	TRBV9	TRBJ2-2
CASRYRGGADTQYF	TGTGCCAGCCGATACAGGGGAGGGGCAGATACGCAGTATTTT	many	.	TRBV12-3/TRBV12-4	TRBJ2-3
CASSLVRSSGSTDTQYF	TGTGCCAGCAGCTTAGTCCGGAGTAGCGGGAGCACAGATACGCAGTATTTT	many	TRBD2	TRBV7-8	TRBJ2-3
CSAYALTGGSYEQYF	TGCAGTGCTTATGCCCTCACGGGAGGGTCATACGAGCAGTACTTC	many	TRBD2	TRBV20-1	TRBJ2-7
CASSYREGEKLFF	TGTGCCAGCAGTTACAGGGAGGGAGAAAAACTGTTTTTT	many	.	TRBV6-6	TRBJ1-4
CSAFGTWDTQYF	TGCAGTGCTTTCGGGACCTGGGATACGCAGTATTTT	many	.	TRBV20-1	TRBJ2-3
CSVEFTPGGYTF	TGCAGCGTTGAATTCACCCCCGGGGGCTACACCTTC	many	.	TRBV29-1	TRBJ1-2
CASSYSRDTGNTIYF	TGTGCCAGCAGTTACTCGAGGGATACTGGAAACACCATATATTTT	few	.	TRBV6-5	TRBJ1-3
CSVEDRSLSYEQYF	TGCAGCGTTGAAGACAGGTCCCTCTCCTACGAGCAGTACTTC	many	.	TRBV29-1	TRBJ2-7
CSARGYNEQFF	TGCAGTGCTAGAGGATACAATGAGCAGTTCTTC	many	.	TRBV20-1	TRBJ2-1
CSATPDRQGSGELFF	TGCAGTGCTACTCCCGACCGACAGGGGAGCGGGGAGCTGTTTTTT	many	TRBD1	TRBV20-1	TRBJ2-2
CASSPAAGGRIEQFF	TGCGCCAGCAGCCCGGCAGCGGGGGGCCGTATTGAGCAGTTCTTC	many	TRBD2	TRBV5-1	TRBJ2-1
CASRWSSNQPQHF	TGTGCCAGCAGATGGAGTAGCAATCAGCCCCAGCATTTT	many	.	TRBV28	TRBJ1-5
CAWSVFLGFEQYF	TGTGCCTGGAGTGTCTTTCTAGGGTTCGAGCAGTACTTC	.	.	TRBV30	TRBJ2-7
CASSPGQYNEQFF	TGTGCCAGCAGCCCCGGACAGTACAATGAGCAGTTCTTC	many	.	TRBV14	TRBJ2-1
CSARDREDYGYTF	TGCAGTGCTAGGGACAGGGAGGACTATGGCTACACCTTC	many	TRBD1	TRBV20-1	TRBJ1-2
CASSLTSGVSDTQYF	TGTGCCAGCAGCCTGACTAGCGGGGTATCAGATACGCAGTATTTT	.	TRBD2	TRBV12-3/TRBV12-4	TRBJ2-3
CASSPDPAANTGELFF	TGCGCCAGCAGCCCAGACCCTGCCGCGAACACCGGGGAGCTGTTTTTT	many	.	TRBV5-1	TRBJ2-2
CASSSSGGPDFYKIQYF	TGTGCCAGCAGTTCTAGCGGGGGGCCAGATTTTTACAAAATTCAGTACTTC	.	TRBD2	TRBV6-6	TRBJ2-4
CASSVGTPETQYF	TGTGCCAGCAGCGTGGGGACTCCAGAGACCCAGTACTTC	many	.	TRBV9	TRBJ2-5
CASSLTQGDGQYF	TGTGCCAGCAGCCTGACACAGGGTGACGGGCAGTACTTC	many	.	TRBV7-6	TRBJ2-7
CASSLEAGTMKQYF	TGCGCCAGCAGCTTGGAGGCCGGGACTATGAAGCAGTATTTT	many	TRBD2	TRBV5-1	TRBJ2-3
CSAQTGGGNGYTF	TGCAGTGCCCAGACAGGGGGCGGGAATGGCTACACCTTC	many	TRBD1	TRBV20-1	TRBJ1-2
CASSHPTGQGSPLHF	TGTGCCAGCAGCCACCCGACAGGGCAGGGATCACCCCTCCACTTT	many	TRBD1	TRBV4-2	TRBJ1-6
CASSLNSTLGEQFF	TGTGCCAGCAGCTTAAATAGTACTTTGGGTGAGCAGTTCTTC	.	.	TRBV7-3	TRBJ2-1
CAISEGGNSGNTIYF	TGTGCCATCAGCGAGGGGGGAAATTCCGGAAACACCATATATTTT	many	.	TRBV10-3	TRBJ1-3
CASSLGAGGPNEQFF	TGTGCCAGCAGCTTAGGCGCGGGGGGGCCAAATGAGCAGTTCTTC	many	TRBD2	TRBV7-2	TRBJ2-1
CASSYSNPGQGSLEQYF	TGTGCCAGCAGTTACTCCAATCCGGGACAGGGAAGTCTCGAGCAGTACTTC	many	TRBD1	TRBV6-5	TRBJ2-7
CASSFWRDTQYF	TGTGCCAGCAGTTTTTGGCGAGATACGCAGTATTTT	many	.	TRBV12-3/TRBV12-4	TRBJ2-3
CASSQWDGNYGYTF	TGTGCCAGCAGTCAATGGGACGGGAACTATGGCTACACCTTC	many	.	TRBV28	TRBJ1-2
CASSQVRTDSPLHF	TGTGCCAGCAGCCAAGTGAGGACAGATTCACCCCTCCACTTT	many	.	TRBV3-1	TRBJ1-6
CASSGDFQETQYF	TGTGCCAGCAGTGGGGACTTCCAAGAGACCCAGTACTTC	many	.	TRBV6-1	TRBJ2-5
CASKVGADTQYF	TGTGCCAGTAAGGTGGGCGCAGATACGCAGTATTTT	many	.	TRBV19	TRBJ2-3
CATSREAETSASQFF	TGTGCCACCAGCAGAGAGGCTGAGACTAGCGCCTCACAGTTCTTC	many	TRBD2	TRBV15	TRBJ2-1
CASSLEGQGDGYTF	TGCGCCAGCAGCTTGGAGGGACAGGGCGATGGCTACACCTTC	many	TRBD1	TRBV5-1	TRBJ1-2
CASGQRGQETQYF	TGTGCCAGCGGGCAGCGGGGACAAGAGACCCAGTACTTC	many	.	TRBV21-1	TRBJ2-5
CASYPGTEWYEQYF	TGTGCCAGCTACCCGGGGACAGAATGGTACGAGCAGTACTTC	many	TRBD1	TRBV28	TRBJ2-7
CASSSSGGPGGEQFF	TGCGCCAGCAGCTCTAGCGGGGGCCCCGGGGGTGAGCAGTTCTTC	many	TRBD2	TRBV5-1	TRBJ2-1